A single sample is the source of the 13 T cell receptor beta chains below, sequenced in a study of T cell repertoires in cytomegalovirus infection. TCRdb re-analysed the reads in MiXCR, keeping a single row per CDR3 protein. This table holds 150,000 to 200,000 distinct CDR3 sequences, 28% found once. Sample: PBMCs. The receptors originated from a human donor in good health (CMV status not recorded). Some clones in this sample may be carry-over from other donors' samples.

V is TRBV7-2 and J is TRBJ1-3; D not certain. V was pared by 4 bases and J by 0 bases, with 13 bases between. Germline CDR1 and CDR2: SGHTA and FQGNSA. The CDR3 is made up of 16 amino acids. The CDR3 reads CASSSRPLHSGNTIYF. The CDR3 DNA reads TGTGCCAGCAGCTCGCGCCCCCTCCACTCTGGAAACACCATATATTTT.

The chain has TRBV7-9 and TRBJ1-4; D uncertain. Germline loops: CDR1 SEHNR, CDR2 FQNEAQ (reference sequence). The V gene lost 1 base and the J gene lost 8 bases, with 8 bases spanning the gap. CDR3 length: 13 residues. The CDR3 coding sequence is TGTGCCAGCAGCTTAGAGGTGACAGAAAAACTGTTTTTT. As protein: CASSLEVTEKLFF.

This chain links TRBV7-9 with TRBJ1-2; 11 bases are shared with TRBD1. The CDR3 contains 16 residues. Trimming at V came to 0 bases and at J to 7 bases, leaving 7 bases not matched to a gene. CDR1 and CDR2 from the germline V gene are SEHNR and FQNEAQ (reference sequence). CDR3 nucleotide sequence: TGTGCCAGCAGCTTAGCGCTCGGACAGGGGGCCGGTGGCTACACCTTC. Amino acids: CASSLALGQGAGGYTF.

This clonotype was found a few times. The chain recombines TRBV7-2 with TRBJ2-3, with D possibly TRBD1 on 5 matching bases. CDR1 is SGHTA, CDR2 FQGNSA, per germline. The CDR3 sequence is 15 residues long. The ends were cut back, 4 bases at V and 4 bases at J, with 15 bases in the middle. This CDR3 reads CASSSSRSRADTQYF. CDR3 nucleotides: TGTGCCAGCAGCTCCTCCCGGAGCAGGGCAGATACGCAGTATTTT.

This CDR3 is CASSLRQGAILMNTEAFF. The DNA for the CDR3 is TGTGCCAGCAGCTTAAGACAGGGGGCCATACTCATGAACACTGAAGCTTTCTTT. The genes are TRBV7-4 and TRBJ1-1, with 10 bases that match TRBD1. CDR1 SGHVT and CDR2 SQSDAQ come from the germline V gene. The CDR3 contains 18 residues. With 2 bases clipped from V and 0 bases from J, the junction kept 9 bases outside the gene matches.

The chain carries TRBV6-6 and TRBJ2-1; no clear D gene. V lost 0 bases and J 6 bases, leaving 12 bases between the germline ends. Per the germline V gene, CDR1 is MNHNY and CDR2 is SVGAGI (reference sequence). CDR3 length: 15 amino acids. The CDR3 loop is CASSYSPPSFNEQFF. The CDR3 DNA sequence: TGTGCCAGCAGTTACTCCCCACCCTCATTCAATGAGCAGTTCTTC.

The V gene is TRBV6-1, the J gene TRBJ2-3, with D unclear. V lost 2 bases and J 2 bases, leaving 14 bases between the germline ends. The CDR3 spans 16 residues. Germline V gene data show CDR1 as MNHNS and CDR2 as SASEGT. The CDR3 loop reads CASSESTVGYTDTQYF. The CDR3 nucleotides read TGTGCCAGCAGTGAATCCACAGTAGGCTACACAGATACGCAGTATTTT.

CDR3 region: CASSLSPQQQYF. The DNA of the CDR3 is TGTGCCAGCAGTTTGAGCCCCCAGCAGCAGTACTTC. The genes are TRBV28 and TRBJ2-7, with D uncertain. Per germline, CDR1 MDHEN and CDR2 SYDVKM. This CDR3 region has 12 residues. V was pared by 3 bases and J by 8 bases, with 11 bases between. Filled out from reference TRBV28 and TRBJ2-7, the complete variable domain reads DVKVTQSSRYLVKRTGEKVFLECVQDMDHENMFWYRQDPGLGLRLIYFSYDVKMKEKGDIPEGYSVSREKKERFSLILESASTNQTSMYLCASSLSPQQQYFGPGTRLTVT.

This clonotype was seen repeatedly, ten times or more. The chain has TRBV7-2 and TRBJ1-3; no definite D call. The germline CDR1 and CDR2 sequences are SGHTA and FQGNSA. The V and J ends lost 5 bases and 5 bases respectively, with 10 bases between them. This CDR3 contains 13 residues. The CDR3 loop is CASSLGPRNTIYF. The CDR3 region has the DNA TGTGCCAGCAGCCTCGGACCCAGAAACACCATATATTTT.

This chain links TRBV9 with TRBJ1-1; tentative D call: TRBD1 (6 bases). Germline V lookup: CDR1 SGDLS, CDR2 YYNGEE. The CDR3 consists of 15 residues. Deletions cut 3 bases from V and 6 bases from J, with 18 bases between. The CDR3 nucleotides read TGTGCCAGCAGCGCGGGGGGTCAAGAGGGGGCTGAAGCTTTCTTT. It translates to CASSAGGQEGAEAFF. The variable domain in full, with the rest retrieved from reference TRBV9 and TRBJ1-1, is DSGVTQTPKHLITATGQRVTLRCSPRSGDLSVYWYQQSLDQGLQFLIQYYNGEERAKGNILERFSAQQFPDLHSELNLSSLELGDSALYFCASSAGGQEGAEAFFGQGTRLTVV.

This clonotype was seen more than once but under ten times. The rearrangement uses TRBV7-6 and TRBJ1-1; 7 nucleotides agree with TRBD1. This CDR3 has 15 residues. Germline V lookup: CDR1 SGHVS, CDR2 FNYEAQ. V shed 0 bases, J shed 1 base, and the junction held 2 bases outside the gene matches. The CDR3 coding sequence is TGTGCCAGCAGCTTAGCGGGACAGAAGAACACTGAAGCTTTCTTT. This encodes CASSLAGQKNTEAFF.

This clonotype was recorded a few times. The chain links TRBV6-2 or TRBV6-3 to TRBJ1-2; a weak D match, TRBD1 (5 bases). Germline CDR1 is MNHEY and CDR2 is SVGEGT. Trimming shortened V by 6 bases and J by 4 bases, and 18 bases separated the two germline ends. The CDR3 is 15 amino acids. DNA for the CDR3: TGTGCCAGCAGCCCCGGTGGGGCGCCCGGCTATGGCTACACCTTC. Translating it yields CASSPGGAPGYGYTF.

This clonotype was counted only a few times. The rearrangement links TRBV19 to TRBJ1-1; D remains ambiguous. With 5 bases removed from V and 5 bases from J, the gap between germline ends came to 15 bases. Germline-derived CDR1 and CDR2 are LNHDA and SQIVND (reference sequence). This CDR3 contains 14 residues. The CDR3 DNA follows: TGTGCCAGTAGTGTGCTGGAGGTTTCGACTGAAGCTTTCTTT. It is translated as CASSVLEVSTEAFF.